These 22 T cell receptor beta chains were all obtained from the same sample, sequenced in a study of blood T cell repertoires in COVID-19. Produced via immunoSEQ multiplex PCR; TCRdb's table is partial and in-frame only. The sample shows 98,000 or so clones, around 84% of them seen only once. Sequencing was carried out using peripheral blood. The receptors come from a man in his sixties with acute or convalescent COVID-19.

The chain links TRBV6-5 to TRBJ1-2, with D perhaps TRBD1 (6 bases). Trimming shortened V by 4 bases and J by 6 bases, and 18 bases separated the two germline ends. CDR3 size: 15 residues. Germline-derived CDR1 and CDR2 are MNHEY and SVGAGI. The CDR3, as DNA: TGTGCCAGCAGTTTCCAGGGGTTTAGGGGTCATGGCTACACCTTC. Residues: CASSFQGFRGHGYTF.

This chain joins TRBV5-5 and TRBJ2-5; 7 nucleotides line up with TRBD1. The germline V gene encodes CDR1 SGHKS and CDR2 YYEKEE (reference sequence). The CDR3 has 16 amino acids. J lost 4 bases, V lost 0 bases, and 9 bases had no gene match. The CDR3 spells CASSLGTGTAGETQYF. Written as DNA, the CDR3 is TGTGCCAGCAGCTTGGGCACAGGGACAGCCGGAGAGACCCAGTACTTC. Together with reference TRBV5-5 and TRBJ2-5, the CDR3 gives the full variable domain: DAGVTQSPTHLIKTRGQQVTLRCSPISGHKSVSWYQQVLGQGPQFIFQYYEKEERGRGNFPDRFSARQFPNYSSELNVNALLLGDSALYLCASSLGTGTAGETQYFGPGTRLLVL.

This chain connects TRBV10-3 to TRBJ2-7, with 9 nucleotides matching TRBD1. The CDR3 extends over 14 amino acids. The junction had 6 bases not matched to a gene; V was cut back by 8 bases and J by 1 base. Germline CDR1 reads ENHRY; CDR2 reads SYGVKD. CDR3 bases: TGTGCCATCGCAACCGGGACAGGGTCCTACGAGCAGTACTTC. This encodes CAIATGTGSYEQYF.

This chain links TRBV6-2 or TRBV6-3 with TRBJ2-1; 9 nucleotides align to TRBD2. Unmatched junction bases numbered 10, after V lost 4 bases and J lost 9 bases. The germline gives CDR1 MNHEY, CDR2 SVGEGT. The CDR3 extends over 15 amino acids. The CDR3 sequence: CASSFSLAGSAEQFF. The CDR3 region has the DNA TGTGCCAGCAGTTTTAGTCTAGCGGGATCAGCTGAGCAGTTCTTC.

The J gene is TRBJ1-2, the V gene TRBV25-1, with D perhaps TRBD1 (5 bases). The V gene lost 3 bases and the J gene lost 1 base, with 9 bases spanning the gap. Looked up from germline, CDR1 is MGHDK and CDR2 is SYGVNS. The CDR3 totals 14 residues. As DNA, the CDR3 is TGTGCCAGCAGTGACGACAGTGGTAACTATGGCTACACCTTC. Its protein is CASSDDSGNYGYTF.

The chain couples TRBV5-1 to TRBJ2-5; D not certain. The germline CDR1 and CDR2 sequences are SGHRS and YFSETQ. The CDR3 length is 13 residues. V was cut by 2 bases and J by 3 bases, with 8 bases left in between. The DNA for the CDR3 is TGCGCCAGCAGCTTAGCACAGAAAGAGACCCAGTACTTC. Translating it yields CASSLAQKETQYF.

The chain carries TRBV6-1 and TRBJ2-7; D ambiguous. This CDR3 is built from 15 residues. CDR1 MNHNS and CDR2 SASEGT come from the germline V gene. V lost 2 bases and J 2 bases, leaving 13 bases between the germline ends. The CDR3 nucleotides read TGTGCCAGCAGTGAAAGCGTCCAGAGGACCTACGAGCAGTACTTC. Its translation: CASSESVQRTYEQYF.

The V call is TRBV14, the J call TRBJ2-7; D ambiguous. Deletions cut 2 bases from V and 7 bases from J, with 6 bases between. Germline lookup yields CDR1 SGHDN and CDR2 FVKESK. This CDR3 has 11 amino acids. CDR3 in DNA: TGTGCCAGCAGCCAAAGTAGAGAGCAGTACGTC. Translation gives CASSQSREQYV.

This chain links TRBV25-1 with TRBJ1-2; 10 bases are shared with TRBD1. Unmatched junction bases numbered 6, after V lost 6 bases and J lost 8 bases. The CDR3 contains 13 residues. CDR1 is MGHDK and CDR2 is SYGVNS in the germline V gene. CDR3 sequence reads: CASRAGTGEGYTF. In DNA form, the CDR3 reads TGTGCCAGCAGAGCCGGGACAGGGGAGGGCTACACCTTC.

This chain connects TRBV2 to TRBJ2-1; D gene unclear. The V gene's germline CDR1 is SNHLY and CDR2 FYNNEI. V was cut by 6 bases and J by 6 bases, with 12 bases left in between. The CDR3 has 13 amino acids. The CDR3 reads CASRETVLNEQFF. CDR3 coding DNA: TGTGCCAGCAGGGAAACGGTCCTCAATGAGCAGTTCTTC.

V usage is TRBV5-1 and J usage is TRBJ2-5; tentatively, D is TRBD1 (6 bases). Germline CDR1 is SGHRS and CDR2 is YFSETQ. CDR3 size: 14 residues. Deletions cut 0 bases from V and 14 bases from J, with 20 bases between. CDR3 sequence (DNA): TGCGCCAGCAGCTTGGCCATGGGGGCACTCGATCTCTACTTC. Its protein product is CASSLAMGALDLYF. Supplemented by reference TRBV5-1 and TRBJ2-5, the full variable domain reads KAGVTQTPRYLIKTRGQQVTLSCSPISGHRSVSWYQQTPGQGLQFLFEYFSETQRNKGNFPGRFSGRQFSNSRSEMNVSTLELGDSALYLCASSLAMGALDLYFGPGTRLLVL.

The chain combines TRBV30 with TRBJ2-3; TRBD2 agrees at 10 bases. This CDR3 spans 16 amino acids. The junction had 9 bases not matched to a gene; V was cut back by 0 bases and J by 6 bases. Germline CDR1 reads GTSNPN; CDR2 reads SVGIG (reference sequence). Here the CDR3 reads CAWSVRVAGGADTQYF. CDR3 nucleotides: TGTGCCTGGAGTGTTCGGGTAGCGGGAGGCGCGGATACGCAGTATTTT.

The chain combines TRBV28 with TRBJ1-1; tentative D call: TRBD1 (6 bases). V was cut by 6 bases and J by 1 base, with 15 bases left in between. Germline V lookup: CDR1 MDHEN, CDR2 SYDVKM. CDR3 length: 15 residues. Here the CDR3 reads CASRPPRGQNTEAFF. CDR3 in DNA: TGTGCCAGCAGACCCCCCAGGGGCCAGAACACTGAAGCTTTCTTT. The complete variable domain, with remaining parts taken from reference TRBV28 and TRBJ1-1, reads DVKVTQSSRYLVKRTGEKVFLECVQDMDHENMFWYRQDPGLGLRLIYFSYDVKMKEKGDIPEGYSVSREKKERFSLILESASTNQTSMYLCASRPPRGQNTEAFFGQGTRLTVV.

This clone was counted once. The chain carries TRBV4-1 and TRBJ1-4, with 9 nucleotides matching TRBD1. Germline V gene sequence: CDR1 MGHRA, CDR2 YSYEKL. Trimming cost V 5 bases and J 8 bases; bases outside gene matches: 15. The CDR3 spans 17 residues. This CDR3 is CASSIGRGGTGREKLFF. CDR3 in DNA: TGCGCCAGCAGCATAGGGCGGGGTGGGACAGGGAGGGAAAAACTGTTTTTT.

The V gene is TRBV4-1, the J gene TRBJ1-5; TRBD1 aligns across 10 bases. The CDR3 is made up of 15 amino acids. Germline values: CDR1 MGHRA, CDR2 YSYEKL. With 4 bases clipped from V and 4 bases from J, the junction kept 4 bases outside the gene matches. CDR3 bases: TGCGCCAGCAGCCGTGGGACAGGGGATAATCAGCCCCAGCATTTT. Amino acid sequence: CASSRGTGDNQPQHF.

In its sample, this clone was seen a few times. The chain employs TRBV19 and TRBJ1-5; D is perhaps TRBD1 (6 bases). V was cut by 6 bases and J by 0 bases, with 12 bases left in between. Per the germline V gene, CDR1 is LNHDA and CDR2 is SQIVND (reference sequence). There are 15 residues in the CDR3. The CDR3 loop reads CASREQGNSNQPQHF. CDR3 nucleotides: TGTGCCAGTAGGGAACAGGGAAATAGCAATCAGCCCCAGCATTTT.

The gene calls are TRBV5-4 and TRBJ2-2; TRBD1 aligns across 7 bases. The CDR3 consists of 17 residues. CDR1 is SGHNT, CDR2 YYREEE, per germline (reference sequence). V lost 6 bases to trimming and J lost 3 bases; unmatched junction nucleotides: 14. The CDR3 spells CASTSRGRGSYTGELFF. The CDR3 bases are TGTGCCAGCACCTCTAGGGGGCGCGGATCTTACACCGGGGAGCTGTTTTTT.

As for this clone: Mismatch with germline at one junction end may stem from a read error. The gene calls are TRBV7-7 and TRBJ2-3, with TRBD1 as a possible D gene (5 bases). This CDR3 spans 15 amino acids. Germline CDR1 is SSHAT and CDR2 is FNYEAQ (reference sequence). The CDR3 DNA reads TGTGCTAGCAGCCACAGGTTGACTAGCACAGATACGCAGTATTTT. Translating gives CASSHRLTSTDTQYF.

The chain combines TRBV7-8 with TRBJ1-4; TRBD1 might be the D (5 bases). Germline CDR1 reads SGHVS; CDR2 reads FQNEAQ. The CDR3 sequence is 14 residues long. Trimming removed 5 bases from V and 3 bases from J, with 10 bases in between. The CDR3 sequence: CASSRAGANEKLFF. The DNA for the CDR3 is TGTGCCAGCAGCCGGGCGGGGGCTAATGAAAAACTGTTTTTT. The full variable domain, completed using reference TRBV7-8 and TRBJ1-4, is GAGVSQSPRYKVAKRGQDVALRCDPISGHVSLFWYQQALGQGPEFLTYFQNEAQLDKSGLPSDRFFAERPEGSVSTLKIQRTQQEDSAVYLCASSRAGANEKLFFGSGTQLSVL.

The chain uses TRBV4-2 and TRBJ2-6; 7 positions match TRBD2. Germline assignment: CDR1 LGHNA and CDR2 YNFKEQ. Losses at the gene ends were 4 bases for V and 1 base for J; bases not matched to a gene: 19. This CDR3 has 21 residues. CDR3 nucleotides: TGTGCCAGCAGCCCGCCTCCTGGTGGGGGAGGGCACCCATCTGGGGCCAACGTCCTGACTTTC. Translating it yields CASSPPPGGGGHPSGANVLTF.

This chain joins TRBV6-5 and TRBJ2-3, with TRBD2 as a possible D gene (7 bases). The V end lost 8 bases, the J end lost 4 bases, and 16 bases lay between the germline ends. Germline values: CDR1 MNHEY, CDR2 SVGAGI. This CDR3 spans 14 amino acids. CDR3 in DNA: TGTGCCAGCGGGGGGGCTGGGGTATCAGATACGCAGTATTTT. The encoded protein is CASGGAGVSDTQYF.

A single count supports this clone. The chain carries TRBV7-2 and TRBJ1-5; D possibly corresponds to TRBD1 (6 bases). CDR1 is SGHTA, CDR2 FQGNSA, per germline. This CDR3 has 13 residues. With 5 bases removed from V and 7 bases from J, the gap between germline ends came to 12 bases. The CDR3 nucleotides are TGTGCCAGCAGCACGGACAGATTCCAGCCCCAGCATTTT. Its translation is CASSTDRFQPQHF.